This T cell receptor (beta chain) was captured in a study of PD-1 blockade in classical Hodgkin lymphoma. Turning to the study itself: Nivolumab 3 mg/kg was given intravenously every 2 weeks.

Relapse after autologous stem cell transplantation occurred in every patient, and brentuximab vedotin exposure varied. Profiled with immunoSEQ multiplex PCR; TCRdb holds only in-frame clones, not every one. Among 66,000 or so clones listed, roughly two thirds were seen once. Of note for this clone: The antigen is undetermined.

The ends were cut back, 8 bases at V and 5 bases at J, with 10 bases in the middle. The CDR3 has 12 residues. Looked up from germline, CDR1 is MNHEY and CDR2 is SMNVEV (reference sequence). Study-level findings and limits: Healthy donors were reported to have higher baseline TCR diversity than newly diagnosed patients.

This clonotype was obtained from a human donor with classical Hodgkin lymphoma. The sequences come from peripheral blood mononuclear cells (PBMCs), collected before the second cycle of nivolumab. This chain links TRBV27 with TRBJ2-1; D is ambiguous. CDR3 DNA sequence: TGTGCCAGCTCCTTCCCCGACAATGAGCAGTTCTTC. Its protein product is CASSFPDNEQFF.